Listed here are 14 T cell receptor beta chains from one sample, sequenced in a study of T cells in Graves' hyperthyroidism and ophthalmopathy. Amplification targeted TCR beta CDR3 regions from RNA transcripts. The HTBI primer set was used in a first-round RT-PCR of the TCR CDR3. A single record per CDR3 protein comes from TCRdb applying MiXCR to the multiplex PCR reads. The table lists about 320,000 distinct CDR3 sequences, around 17% of them singletons. Sequenced sample: blood. These receptors all come from a man in his thirties or forties with Graves' hyperthyroidism.

To note about this clonotype: A much more abundant neighbour one base away suggests this may be a read error. The rearrangement uses TRBV7-3 and TRBJ1-1; 9 bases fit TRBD1. The V gene's germline CDR1 is SGHTA and CDR2 FQGTGA. This CDR3 spans 14 amino acids. CDR3 coding DNA: TGTGCCAGCAGCTTATTGGGACAGGGTGCTGAAGCTTCCTTT. This translates into CASSLLGQGAEASF.

Ten or more counts support this clonotype. The CDR3 here is CSFRRARGTDTQYF. The CDR3 DNA follows: TGCAGTTTTAGGCGGGCGAGGGGGACAGATACGCAGTATTTT. This chain connects TRBV20-1 to TRBJ2-3, with D tentatively TRBD1 (6 bases). The germline V gene has CDR1 DFQATT and CDR2 SNEGSKA (reference sequence). CDR3 length: 14 residues. Between the trimmed V and J ends, which lost 8 bases and 3 bases, there was a span of 18 bases.

This sequence joins TRBV7-3 and TRBJ2-2; no clear D. V lost 2 bases to trimming and J lost 0 bases, with 7 bases between them. Germline CDR1 SGHTA, CDR2 FQGTGA. The CDR3 is made up of 15 amino acids. Written as DNA, the CDR3 is TGTGCCAGCAGCTTAGCCAGCTCGAACACCGGGGAGCTGTTTTTT. Translation: CASSLASSNTGELFF.

The V gene is TRBV7-6, the J gene TRBJ1-6, with D perhaps matching TRBD1 (5 bases). CDR1 and CDR2 from the germline V gene are SGHVS and FNYEAQ. The CDR3 has 18 amino acids. V was trimmed by 2 bases and J by 10 bases, leaving 24 bases between them. The chain's CDR3 is CASSLRRREGSRRSPLHF. Here the CDR3 DNA reads TGTGCCAGCAGCTTACGACGCCGGGAGGGGAGTCGGCGCTCACCCCTCCACTTT.

The sample holds many counts of this clonotype. This rearrangement joins TRBV5-1 to TRBJ1-1, with 7 positions matching TRBD1. Germline loops: CDR1 SGHRS, CDR2 YFSETQ. With V trimmed by 5 bases and J by 8 bases, 12 bases remained unmatched. The CDR3 is 14 residues long. CDR3 region: CASRSGSGQIEAFF. CDR3 coding DNA: TGCGCCAGCAGATCTGGCTCGGGACAGATCGAAGCTTTCTTT. The full variable domain, with the rest looked up from reference TRBV5-1 and TRBJ1-1, is KAGVTQTPRYLIKTRGQQVTLSCSPISGHRSVSWYQQTPGQGLQFLFEYFSETQRNKGNFPGRFSGRQFSNSRSEMNVSTLELGDSALYLCASRSGSGQIEAFFGQGTRLTVV.

The sample holds many counts of this clonotype. This rearrangement joins TRBV20-1 to TRBJ2-1; TRBD2 agrees at 7 bases. V shed 6 bases and J 10 bases; nucleotides not matched to a gene: 15. The CDR3 loop spans 14 amino acids. Per germline, CDR1 DFQATT and CDR2 SNEGSKA (reference sequence). CDR3 loop: CSAPREMVVGEQFF. In nucleotides, the CDR3 is TGCAGTGCCCCGCGGGAGATGGTGGTTGGCGAGCAGTTCTTC.

This chain's CDR3 is CASSSHRGTLRFKLFF. The CDR3 DNA reads TGTGCCAGCAGCTCGCATCGGGGAACCCTAAGGTTCAAACTGTTTTTT. The chain uses TRBV7-8 and TRBJ1-4; no reliable D call. The germline CDR1 and CDR2 sequences are SGHVS and FQNEAQ. V lost 4 bases and J 11 bases, leaving 23 bases between the germline ends. The CDR3 loop spans 16 amino acids.

There are many counts of this clonotype. The V gene is TRBV7-8, the J gene TRBJ2-1, with 7 bases fitting TRBD2. This CDR3 spans 17 amino acids. V lost 5 bases to trimming and J lost 7 bases; unmatched junction nucleotides: 17. Germline lookup yields CDR1 SGHVS and CDR2 FQNEAQ. CDR3 region: CASSDLGVGGPRNEQFF. The CDR3 DNA follows: TGTGCCAGCAGCGACCTTGGGGTGGGAGGGCCGAGGAATGAGCAGTTCTTC.

J is TRBJ2-7 and V is TRBV7-3, with 10 bases matching TRBD1. The CDR3 is made up of 16 amino acids. V lost 0 bases and J lost 5; bases outside the gene matches: 7. Germline V gene sequence: CDR1 SGHTA, CDR2 FQGTGA. The CDR3 protein is CASSLTTGGGMDEQYF. The CDR3 DNA reads TGTGCCAGCAGCTTAACGACAGGGGGCGGAATGGACGAGCAGTACTTC.

The table lists this clonotype with many counts. The chain is built from TRBV24-1 and TRBJ2-5; 7 bases map to TRBD2. This CDR3 has 17 residues. CDR1 is KGHDR and CDR2 is SFDVKD in the germline V gene. With V trimmed by 4 bases and J by 5 bases, 15 bases remained unmatched. Here the CDR3 DNA reads TGTGCCACCAGTGACCCTAAACTAGCGCCCAGGTCGGAGACCCAGTACTTC. Residues: CATSDPKLAPRSETQYF.

Ten or more counts support this clonotype. The chain joins TRBV30 to TRBJ2-1; 9 bases align to TRBD1. CDR1 is GTSNPN, CDR2 SVGIG, per germline (reference sequence). The CDR3 is made up of 13 amino acids. V lost 4 bases, J lost 7 bases, and 5 bases stayed unmatched. CDR3 loop: CAWMGDRVNEQFF. The CDR3 DNA follows: TGTGCCTGGATGGGGGACAGGGTGAATGAGCAGTTCTTC.

The table lists this clonotype with many counts. The rearrangement links TRBV28 to TRBJ1-6; 9 nucleotides align to TRBD1. The CDR3 contains 16 residues. Germline trimming cut 3 bases from V and 8 bases from J; bases unmatched to any gene: 8. Germline CDR1 reads MDHEN; CDR2 reads SYDVKM. CDR3 nucleotide sequence: TGTGCCAGCAGTTTCCAAAAGACAGGGGGACATTCACCCCTCCACTTT. Translation gives CASSFQKTGGHSPLHF.

This clonotype was seen ten or more times. The chain has TRBV11-2 and TRBJ1-2; D gene unclear. From germline, CDR1 is SGHAT and CDR2 FQNNGV. Trimming removed 4 bases from V and 2 bases from J, with 8 bases in between. This CDR3 has 13 residues. The CDR3 loop is CASSSVRNYGYTF. CDR3 bases: TGTGCCAGCAGCTCGGTTCGGAACTATGGCTACACCTTC.

The chain employs TRBV5-1 and TRBJ2-2, with 10 bases lining up with TRBD2. CDR3 length: 16 amino acids. Germline lookup yields CDR1 SGHRS and CDR2 YFSETQ. The junction had 5 bases not matched to a gene; V was cut back by 1 base and J by 5 bases. This chain's CDR3 is CASSLPSGRNTGELFF. The CDR3 nucleotides read TGCGCCAGCAGCTTGCCTAGCGGGAGAAATACCGGGGAGCTGTTTTTT.